This passage covers 32 T cell receptor beta chains from one sample sequenced in a study of OX40 agonist ivuxolimab in advanced cancers. TCRdb's table, derived via immunoSEQ multiplex PCR, lists solely in-frame clones and lacks some. The table lists tens of thousands of clones, about 93% of them singletons. Sequencing was performed on CD4+ or CD8+ T cells sorted from blood, taken in a trial of the OX40 agonist ivuxolimab. All receptors derive from an adult with an advanced solid tumor such as melanoma, head and neck, liver or kidney cancer.

To note about this clone: A read error may account for a junction end that differs from germline. Other DNA sequences in this specimen translate into the identical CDR3. This chain connects TRBV14 to TRBJ2-3; no reliable D call. The germline gives CDR1 SGHDN, CDR2 FVKESK. The CDR3 runs 13 residues. CDR3 sequence reads: CASSQEPHHTQYF. The CDR3 nucleotides read TGCGCCAGCAGCCAAGAGCCACATCATACGCAGTATTTT.

V and J are TRBV6-5 and TRBJ1-2; the D is unclear. Germline V CDR1 and CDR2: MNHEY, SVGAGI. V dropped 5 bases and J dropped 2 bases, with 6 bases sitting between them. The CDR3 totals 12 residues. This chain's CDR3 is CASSRGNYGYTF. CDR3 DNA sequence: TGTGCCAGCAGTCGAGGGAACTATGGCTACACCTTC.

This clone was observed once. V and J are TRBV19 and TRBJ2-3; TRBD2 matches 14 bases. V gave up 7 bases and J gave up 2 bases; unmatched junction bases: 14. Germline CDR1 LNHDA, CDR2 SQIVND (reference sequence). This CDR3 spans 19 amino acids. For the CDR3, the DNA is TGTGCCAGTACGACCCGACTAGCGGGGGGGCAGGGTTCCACAGATACGCAGTATTTT. It encodes CASTTRLAGGQGSTDTQYF.

The chain is built from TRBV7-5 and TRBJ2-2; the DNA was not used to check the table's D call, TRBD1. TRBV7-5 is reported as a pseudogene. This CDR3 is 15 amino acids long. In nucleotides, the CDR3 is TGTGTCAGAAGCACGCCGGGACAGGGTGCCGGGGAGCTGTTTTTT. Residues: CVRSTPGQGAGELFF.

This chain links TRBV7-2 with TRBJ2-1; 10 bases fit TRBD2. V was pared by 1 base and J by 7 bases, with 16 bases of the junction left unmatched. This CDR3 spans 19 amino acids. Germline V gene lookup returns CDR1 SGHTA and CDR2 FQGNSA. In DNA form, the CDR3 reads TGTGCCAGCAGCTTAGTAGGTCTAGCGGGAGTGTATTGGTCGAATGAGCAGTTCTTC. It yields the protein CASSLVGLAGVYWSNEQFF.

The CDR3 is CASSLVGSETQYF. In DNA, the CDR3 is TGTGCCAGCAGCTTGGTCGGTTCCGAGACCCAGTACTTC. This rearrangement joins TRBV5-8 to TRBJ2-5, with D uncertain. V was pared by 0 bases and J by 5 bases, with 8 bases between. Per the germline V gene, CDR1 is SGHTS and CDR2 is YDEGEE. The CDR3 extends over 13 amino acids.

This sequence joins TRBV6-5 and TRBJ2-7, with 7 nucleotides matching TRBD1. Germline assignment: CDR1 MNHEY and CDR2 SVGAGI. The CDR3 contains 14 residues. Trimming removed 5 bases from V and 2 bases from J; junction bases left unmatched: 6. DNA for the CDR3: TGTGCCAGCAGTCGCTCTGGGACAGCCTACGAGCAGTACTTC. Translation: CASSRSGTAYEQYF.

This chain links TRBV5-4 with TRBJ2-5; maybe TRBD2 (6 bases). The CDR3 runs 15 residues. Trimming pared 4 bases from V and 0 bases from J, leaving 13 bases between. Germline loops: CDR1 SGHNT, CDR2 YYREEE (reference sequence). CDR3 nucleotide sequence: TGTGCCAGCAGCCTCCCGGGGGACCACCAAGAGACCCAGTACTTC. It yields the protein CASSLPGDHQETQYF.

The CDR3 bases are TGTGCCACGAGAGCCGGACACGGGCCCTACGAGCAGTACTTC. Translation: CATRAGHGPYEQYF. The chain uses TRBV14 and TRBJ2-7; tentative D call: TRBD1 (5 bases). CDR3 size: 14 residues. Trimming took off 10 bases at V and 2 bases at J, with 18 bases between the two ends. From germline, CDR1 is SGHDN and CDR2 FVKESK.

A single count supports this clone. This chain connects TRBV7-9 to TRBJ1-3, with D possibly being TRBD1 (5 bases). The CDR3 consists of 14 residues. V lost 7 bases and J lost 11, with 21 bases in between. Germline CDR1 SEHNR, CDR2 FQNEAQ (reference sequence). CDR3 loop: CASTDRQPGSSIYF. Written as DNA, the CDR3 is TGTGCCAGCACCGATCGACAGCCTGGATCTTCCATATATTTT.

The rearrangement links TRBV30 to TRBJ1-5; 7 bases are a match to TRBD1. Germline CDR1 GTSNPN, CDR2 SVGIG (reference sequence). The V gene end was trimmed by 2 bases and the J gene end by 1 base; junction bases not matched to a gene: 8. The CDR3 sequence is 16 residues long. This chain's CDR3 is CAWSLTGIRSNQPQHF. Written as DNA, the CDR3 is TGTGCCTGGAGTTTGACAGGGATAAGAAGCAATCAGCCCCAGCATTTT.

The sample holds a few counts of this clone. The chain has TRBV5-1 and TRBJ1-1, with TRBD1 identical over 10 bases. CDR1 and CDR2 (germline): SGHRS, YFSETQ. V was clipped by 2 bases and J by 3 bases; unmatched bases: 7. This CDR3 is 16 amino acids long. CDR3 DNA sequence: TGCGCCAGCAGCTTCGGGGACAGGGGTTGGGACACTGAAGCTTTCTTT. It codes for CASSFGDRGWDTEAFF.

CDR3 amino acids: CASIGSGNEQYF. The CDR3 DNA reads TGTGCCAGCATCGGCTCGGGGAACGAGCAGTACTTC. The V gene is TRBV6-1, the J gene TRBJ2-7, with D possibly TRBD2 on 5 matching bases. CDR1 and CDR2 (germline): MNHNS, SASEGT. The CDR3 is 12 amino acids. V lost 7 bases and J 5 bases, leaving 12 bases between the germline ends.

This chain uses TRBV5-1 with TRBJ2-6; D is tentatively TRBD1 or TRBD2 (5 bases each). The CDR3 sequence is 16 residues long. The germline V gene encodes CDR1 SGHRS and CDR2 YFSETQ. Trimming took 0 bases from V and 0 from J, leaving 7 bases between them. The CDR3 DNA reads TGCGCCAGCAGCTTGGGGGGGAACTCTGGGGCCAACGTCCTGACTTTC. Translating gives CASSLGGNSGANVLTF. Drawing the rest from reference TRBV5-1 and TRBJ2-6, the complete variable domain is KAGVTQTPRYLIKTRGQQVTLSCSPISGHRSVSWYQQTPGQGLQFLFEYFSETQRNKGNFPGRFSGRQFSNSRSEMNVSTLELGDSALYLCASSLGGNSGANVLTFGAGSRLTVL.

The chain joins TRBV27 to TRBJ2-7, with D tentatively TRBD1 (5 bases). V lost 3 bases and J 6 bases, leaving 15 bases between the germline ends. Germline V gene sequence: CDR1 MNHEY, CDR2 SMNVEV (reference sequence). The CDR3 length is 14 residues. The DNA of the CDR3 is TGTGCCAGCAGTTTGAGTCAGGGTATGGGCGAGCAGTACTTC. This translates into CASSLSQGMGEQYF.

This chain joins TRBV11-2 and TRBJ2-2, with TRBD2 as a possible D gene (6 bases). Trimming pared 5 bases from V and 2 bases from J, leaving 15 bases between. CDR1 is SGHAT and CDR2 is FQNNGV in the germline V gene. The CDR3 runs to 16 residues. CDR3 coding DNA: TGTGCCAGCAGCCGCCCACGGACTACAAACACCGGGGAGCTGTTTTTT. Its protein is CASSRPRTTNTGELFF.

The chain couples TRBV6-1 to TRBJ2-7, with 7 bases that match TRBD2. This CDR3 contains 14 residues. CDR1 is MNHNS, CDR2 SASEGT, per germline. The V gene end was trimmed by 7 bases and the J gene end by 0 bases; junction bases not matched to a gene: 6. Here the CDR3 reads CASTLGGDSYEQYF. The DNA for the CDR3 is TGTGCCAGCACCCTTGGGGGGGACTCCTACGAGCAGTACTTC.

V is TRBV5-1 and J is TRBJ2-7, with 12 nucleotides matching TRBD1. Germline V gives CDR1 SGHRS, CDR2 YFSETQ. The CDR3 loop spans 15 amino acids. The V and J ends lost 0 bases and 5 bases, in that order; junction bases with no gene match: 3. CDR3 in amino acids: CASSLAGTGGHEQYF. In DNA, the CDR3 is TGCGCCAGCAGCTTGGCCGGGACAGGGGGCCACGAGCAGTACTTC.

The chain employs TRBV18 and TRBJ2-1; D gene uncertain. The germline gives CDR1 KGHSH, CDR2 LQKENI. Trimming cost V 3 bases and J 2 bases, with 14 bases left between them. The CDR3 length is 16 residues. The CDR3 region has the DNA TGTGCCAGCTCACCCTCAGGTTTTAGTCCCTACAATGAGCAGTTCTTC. It specifies CASSPSGFSPYNEQFF.

V and J are TRBV7-9 and TRBJ1-2; D is uncertain. CDR3 length: 15 residues. V was pared by 5 bases and J by 4 bases, with 17 bases between. Germline loops: CDR1 SEHNR, CDR2 FQNEAQ (reference sequence). This chain's CDR3 is CASSPALSLGYGYTF. In nucleotides, the CDR3 is TGTGCCAGCAGCCCTGCCCTTTCCCTGGGCTATGGCTACACCTTC.

The chain uses TRBV2 and TRBJ1-6; D gene uncertain. Looked up from germline, CDR1 is SNHLY and CDR2 is FYNNEI. Trimming left V 8 bases short and J 10 bases short, with 15 bases between. This CDR3 is 13 amino acids long. The CDR3 sequence: CASLKEWRSPLHF. The CDR3, as DNA: TGTGCCAGCCTGAAGGAATGGCGCTCACCCCTCCACTTT. The full variable domain, in which reference TRBV2 and TRBJ1-6 provide the parts outside the CDR3, is EPEVTQTPSHQVTQMGQEVILRCVPISNHLYFYWYRQILGQKVEFLVSFYNNEISEKSEIFDDQFSVERPDGSNFTLKIRSTKLEDSAMYFCASLKEWRSPLHFGNGTRLTVT.

The chain has TRBV7-9 and TRBJ1-1; TRBD1 is a possible D gene (5 bases). Between the trimmed V and J ends, which lost 4 bases and 0 bases, there was a span of 12 bases. Looked up from germline, CDR1 is SEHNR and CDR2 is FQNEAQ (reference sequence). The CDR3 is made up of 15 amino acids. The CDR3 DNA is TGTGCCAGCAGCTGGGGTCAGGGACTGAACACTGAAGCTTTCTTT. Translation: CASSWGQGLNTEAFF. Full variable domain (remainder filled in from reference TRBV7-9 and TRBJ1-1): DTGVSQNPRHKITKRGQNVTFRCDPISEHNRLYWYRQTLGQGPEFLTYFQNEAQLEKSRLLSDRFSAERPKGSFSTLEIQRTEQGDSAMYLCASSWGQGLNTEAFFGQGTRLTVV.

The V gene is TRBV9, the J gene TRBJ2-1, with 10 nucleotides matching TRBD2. The CDR3 runs 18 residues. Looked up from germline, CDR1 is SGDLS and CDR2 is YYNGEE. J was trimmed by 4 bases and V by 0 bases; bases with no gene match: 10. The CDR3 loop is CASSVARAGGGVYNEQFF. The DNA for the CDR3 is TGTGCCAGCAGCGTAGCTCGAGCGGGAGGGGGGGTGTACAATGAGCAGTTCTTC.

The genes are TRBV2 and TRBJ2-3; D ambiguous. The CDR3 covers 12 residues. V was shortened by 2 bases and J by 4 bases, with 4 bases between the two germline ends. Germline V gene sequence: CDR1 SNHLY, CDR2 FYNNEI. CDR3 in amino acids: CASSERADTQYF. CDR3 nucleotide sequence: TGTGCCAGCAGTGAAAGGGCAGATACGCAGTATTTT.

V usage is TRBV27 and J usage is TRBJ2-7; the D gene is possibly TRBD2 (5 bases). V gave up 0 bases and J gave up 2 bases, with 11 bases separating them. The CDR3 is 15 residues long. Germline values: CDR1 MNHEY, CDR2 SMNVEV (reference sequence). For the CDR3, the DNA is TGTGCCAGCAGTTTATCGGCTAGCATGGCCTACGAGCAGTACTTC. It encodes CASSLSASMAYEQYF.

The chain combines TRBV30 with TRBJ1-2; 11 bases match TRBD1. After removal of 5 bases from V and 5 bases from J, the junction contained 4 bases not matched to a gene. The CDR3 loop spans 13 amino acids. Per the germline V gene, CDR1 is GTSNPN and CDR2 is SVGIG (reference sequence). CDR3 region: CAWGQGARYGYTF. The CDR3 coding sequence is TGTGCCTGGGGACAGGGGGCTCGATATGGCTACACCTTC. Supplemented by reference TRBV30 and TRBJ1-2, the full variable domain reads SQTIHQWPATLVQPVGSPLSLECTVEGTSNPNLYWYRQAAGRGLQLLFYSVGIGQISSEVPQNLSASRPQDRQFILSSKKLLLSDSGFYLCAWGQGARYGYTFGSGTRLTVV.

CDR3 bases: TGTGCCAGCTCACCTACACCGGGTGGGAATGAGCAGTTCTTC. Protein product: CASSPTPGGNEQFF. The rearrangement uses TRBV18 and TRBJ2-1; the D is unclear. Germline assignment: CDR1 KGHSH and CDR2 LQKENI. V lost 3 bases, J lost 7 bases, and 13 bases lay in between. This CDR3 has 14 residues.

The rearrangement uses TRBV9 and TRBJ2-2; 9 bases are a match to TRBD2. The trim removed 3 bases at V and 5 bases at J, leaving 5 bases unmatched. Germline CDR1 and CDR2: SGDLS and YYNGEE. This CDR3 is built from 15 residues. The chain's CDR3 is CASSGGGGATGELFF. CDR3 sequence (DNA): TGTGCCAGCAGCGGCGGCGGGGGGGCGACCGGGGAGCTGTTTTTT.

V and J are TRBV5-1 and TRBJ2-3; D is uncertain. The CDR3 runs 15 residues. The V gene's germline CDR1 is SGHRS and CDR2 YFSETQ. V lost 0 bases and J 4 bases, leaving 12 bases between the germline ends. CDR3 protein: CASSLGLVVPDTQYF. The CDR3, as DNA: TGCGCCAGCAGCTTGGGCCTAGTCGTTCCAGATACGCAGTATTTT. Based on the CDR3 plus reference TRBV5-1 and TRBJ2-3, the full variable domain is KAGVTQTPRYLIKTRGQQVTLSCSPISGHRSVSWYQQTPGQGLQFLFEYFSETQRNKGNFPGRFSGRQFSNSRSEMNVSTLELGDSALYLCASSLGLVVPDTQYFGPGTRLTVL.

The rearrangement uses TRBV30 and TRBJ2-3, with D uncertain. There are 13 residues in the CDR3. Germline CDR1 reads GTSNPN; CDR2 reads SVGIG (reference sequence). The V end was cut by 2 bases, the J end by 2 bases, with 8 bases between. The CDR3 DNA sequence: TGTGCCTGGAGTCCGGGTAACACAGATACGCAGTATTTT. It specifies CAWSPGNTDTQYF.

J is TRBJ1-4 and V is TRBV5-8, with 7 bases that match TRBD1. The germline CDR1 and CDR2 sequences are SGHTS and YDEGEE. Trimming removed 1 base from V and 7 bases from J; junction bases left unmatched: 7. The CDR3 loop spans 15 amino acids. The CDR3 protein is CASSLQGGPSEKLFF. The CDR3 nucleotides read TGTGCCAGCAGCTTGCAGGGGGGCCCTAGTGAAAAACTGTTTTTT.

The chain combines TRBV5-1 with TRBJ1-4; unclear D gene. This CDR3 spans 14 amino acids. V gave up 0 bases and J gave up 0 bases, with 3 bases separating them. In germline, CDR1 is SGHRS, CDR2 YFSETQ. CDR3 coding DNA: TGCGCCAGCAGCTTGGGAGCAACTAATGAAAAACTGTTTTTT. It yields the protein CASSLGATNEKLFF.